This T cell receptor beta chain was found in a study of cytomegalovirus exposure and HLA in healthy donors. Study conclusions and caveats: Diagnosis of cytomegalovirus status made by the classifier reportedly showed high specificity and sensitivity.

Sequenced by immunoSEQ multiplex PCR; TCRdb stores in-frame clones only, minus some. The sample has about 120,000 clones, about 83% seen once. A remark on this clone: Its matching antigen is unknown.

CDR3 length: 14 residues. CDR1 is MGHDK, CDR2 SYGVNS, per germline. J was trimmed by 5 bases and V by 3 bases; bases with no gene match: 5. What was sequenced was PBMCs. This sequence was found in a woman under 40 in good health and CMV-seronegative. The gene calls are TRBV25-1 and TRBJ1-2; 8 bases fit TRBD1. The CDR3 here is CASSDTRTGYGYTF. The CDR3 DNA is TGTGCCAGCAGTGACACTCGGACAGGGTATGGCTACACCTTC.